This T cell receptor beta chain came from a study of OX40 agonist ivuxolimab in advanced cancers. V dropped 4 bases and J dropped 3 bases, with 10 bases sitting between them. The CDR3 has 13 amino acids. Germline values: CDR1 MNHNS, CDR2 SASEGT. A note on this clone: What it recognizes is unknown.

Some clones are missing from TCRdb's copy, which holds only in-frame ones; the method was immunoSEQ multiplex PCR. The sample shows roughly 68,000 clones, around 86% of them seen only once. The study's findings and limits: On average, a greater number of expanded clones characterised CD8+ T cells relative to CD4+. Normalized T-cell clonal expansion was also low in some nonresponders.

This chain joins TRBV6-1 and TRBJ2-7, with D perhaps assigned TRBD1 or TRBD2 (5 bases each). The material was CD4+ or CD8+ T cells sorted from blood, obtained in a trial of the OX40 agonist ivuxolimab. This clonotype was sampled from an adult with an advanced solid tumor such as melanoma, head and neck, liver or kidney cancer. In DNA form, the CDR3 reads TGTGCCAGCAGTGTCGCTGGGGGCTACGAGCAGTACTTC. It yields the protein CASSVAGGYEQYF.